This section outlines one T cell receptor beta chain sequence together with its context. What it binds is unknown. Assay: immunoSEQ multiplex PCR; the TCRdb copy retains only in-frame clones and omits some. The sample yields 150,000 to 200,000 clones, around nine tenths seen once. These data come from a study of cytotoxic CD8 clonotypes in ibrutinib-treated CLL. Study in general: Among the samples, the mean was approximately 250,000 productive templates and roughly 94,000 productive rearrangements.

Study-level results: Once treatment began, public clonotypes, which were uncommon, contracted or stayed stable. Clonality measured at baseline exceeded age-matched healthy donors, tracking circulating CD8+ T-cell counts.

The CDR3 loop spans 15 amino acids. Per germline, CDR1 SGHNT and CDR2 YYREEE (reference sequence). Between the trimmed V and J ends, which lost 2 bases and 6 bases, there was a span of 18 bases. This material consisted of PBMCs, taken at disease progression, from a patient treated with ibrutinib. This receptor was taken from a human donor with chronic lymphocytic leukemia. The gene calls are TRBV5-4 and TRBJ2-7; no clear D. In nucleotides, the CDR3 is TGTGCCAGCAGCTTAACCACCTCGAGAGTCGCCGAGCAGTACTTC. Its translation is CASSLTTSRVAEQYF. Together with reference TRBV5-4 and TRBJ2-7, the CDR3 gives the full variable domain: ETGVTQSPTHLIKTRGQQVTLRCSSQSGHNTVSWYQQALGQGPQFIFQYYREEENGRGNFPPRFSGLQFPNYSSELNVNALELDDSALYLCASSLTTSRVAEQYFGPGTRLTVT.